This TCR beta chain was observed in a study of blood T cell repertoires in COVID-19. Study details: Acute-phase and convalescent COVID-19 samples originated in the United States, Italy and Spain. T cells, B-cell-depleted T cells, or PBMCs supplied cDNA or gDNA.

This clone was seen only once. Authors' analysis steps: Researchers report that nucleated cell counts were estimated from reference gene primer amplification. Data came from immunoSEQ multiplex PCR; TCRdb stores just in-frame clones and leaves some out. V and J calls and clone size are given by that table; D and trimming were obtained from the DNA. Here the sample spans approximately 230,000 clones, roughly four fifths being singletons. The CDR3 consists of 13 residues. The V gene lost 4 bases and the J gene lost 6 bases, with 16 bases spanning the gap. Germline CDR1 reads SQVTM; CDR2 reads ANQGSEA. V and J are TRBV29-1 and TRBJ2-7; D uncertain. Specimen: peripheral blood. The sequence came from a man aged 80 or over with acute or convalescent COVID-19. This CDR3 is CSVGPLRQSEQYF. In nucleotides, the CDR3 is TGCAGCGTTGGACCCCTCCGACAAAGCGAGCAGTACTTC.